Listed here are 9 T cell receptor beta chains from one sample, sequenced in a study of cytomegalovirus exposure and HLA in healthy donors. The PCR contained 60 Vbeta and 13 Jbeta primers. TCRdb keeps only in-frame clones here, not all; method: immunoSEQ multiplex PCR. The sample records approximately 160,000 clones, roughly 77% being singletons. The sample was PBMCs. The receptors were sampled from a man aged 18-30 years in good health and CMV-seropositive.

The chain is built from TRBV11-2 and TRBJ2-1; D may be TRBD1 (6 bases). Germline V gene lookup returns CDR1 SGHAT and CDR2 FQNNGV. This CDR3 is 15 amino acids long. V lost 5 bases and J lost 6, with 17 bases in between. CDR3 loop: CASSPLRGSSNEQFF. The CDR3, as DNA: TGTGCCAGCAGCCCTCTAAGGGGGTCTTCCAATGAGCAGTTCTTC.

J is TRBJ2-5 and V is TRBV5-6, with D perhaps TRBD2 (6 bases). Germline loops: CDR1 SGHDT, CDR2 YYEEEE. The CDR3 loop spans 15 amino acids. The ends were cut back, 0 bases at V and 5 bases at J, with 14 bases in the middle. The DNA for the CDR3 is TGTGCCAGCAGCTTGGCCGGACTAACCGCGGAGACCCAGTACTTC. This gives the protein CASSLAGLTAETQYF.

The V gene is TRBV4-2, the J gene TRBJ2-1; 7 bases match TRBD2. This CDR3 region has 16 residues. Germline assignment: CDR1 LGHNA and CDR2 YNFKEQ. The V and J ends lost 0 bases and 5 bases, in that order; junction bases with no gene match: 7. CDR3 nucleotides: TGTGCCAGCAGCCAAGATATCAGGAGCGGGAACAATGAGCAGTTCTTC. Protein product: CASSQDIRSGNNEQFF.

The genes are TRBV27 and TRBJ1-2; 9 positions match TRBD1. This CDR3 contains 15 residues. The germline CDR1 and CDR2 sequences are MNHEY and SMNVEV (reference sequence). V shed 5 bases, J shed 6 bases, and the junction held 10 bases outside the gene matches. The CDR3 sequence: CASSPLPGTGNGYTF. The CDR3 nucleotides read TGTGCCAGCAGTCCTCTACCCGGGACAGGGAATGGCTACACCTTC.

The V gene is TRBV6-5, the J gene TRBJ1-1, with unresolved D. This CDR3 is 14 amino acids long. Deletions cut 7 bases from V and 7 bases from J, with 19 bases between. Germline V lookup: CDR1 MNHEY, CDR2 SVGAGI. Here the CDR3 reads CASTKGSGLGEAFF. The CDR3 DNA reads as TGTGCCAGCACTAAAGGGTCAGGACTCGGTGAAGCTTTCTTT.

The chain links TRBV7-2 to TRBJ1-1; 10 positions match TRBD1. Losses at the gene ends were 5 bases for V and 7 bases for J; bases not matched to a gene: 10. Germline V gives CDR1 SGHTA, CDR2 FQGNSA. The CDR3 loop spans 15 amino acids. DNA for the CDR3: TGTGCCAGCAGCCGGTCGACAGGGGGCGTCGATGAAGCTTTCTTT. This gives the protein CASSRSTGGVDEAFF.

The chain combines TRBV9 with TRBJ2-3; 9 nucleotides agree with TRBD2. The CDR3 is made up of 16 amino acids. V dropped 3 bases and J dropped 2; count of bases not matched to a gene: 7. Germline lookup yields CDR1 SGDLS and CDR2 YYNGEE. Written as DNA, the CDR3 is TGTGCCAGCAGCGCAGGGACTAGCCGGAACACAGATACGCAGTATTTT. This encodes CASSAGTSRNTDTQYF. Variable domain in full (rest from reference TRBV9 and TRBJ2-3): DSGVTQTPKHLITATGQRVTLRCSPRSGDLSVYWYQQSLDQGLQFLIQYYNGEERAKGNILERFSAQQFPDLHSELNLSSLELGDSALYFCASSAGTSRNTDTQYFGPGTRLTVL.

The CDR3 nucleotides are TGTGCCAGCAGCCCGGACTGGAACAATGAGCAGTTCTTC. Encoded protein: CASSPDWNNEQFF. This chain connects TRBV9 to TRBJ2-1, with D possibly TRBD2 on 5 matching bases. V lost 4 bases to trimming and J lost 5 bases, with 10 bases between them. Looked up from germline, CDR1 is SGDLS and CDR2 is YYNGEE. The CDR3 is 13 amino acids. The variable domain in full, completed from reference TRBV9 and TRBJ2-1, reads DSGVTQTPKHLITATGQRVTLRCSPRSGDLSVYWYQQSLDQGLQFLIQYYNGEERAKGNILERFSAQQFPDLHSELNLSSLELGDSALYFCASSPDWNNEQFFGPGTRLTVL.

CDR3 sequence: CASTLRQGARTEAFF. The CDR3 DNA follows: TGTGCCAGCACCCTAAGACAGGGGGCGCGAACTGAAGCTTTCTTT. The rearrangement uses TRBV28 and TRBJ1-1; 10 nucleotides line up with TRBD1. The V and J ends lost 7 bases and 5 bases, in that order; junction bases with no gene match: 10. CDR3 length equals 15 residues. Germline V gives CDR1 MDHEN, CDR2 SYDVKM.